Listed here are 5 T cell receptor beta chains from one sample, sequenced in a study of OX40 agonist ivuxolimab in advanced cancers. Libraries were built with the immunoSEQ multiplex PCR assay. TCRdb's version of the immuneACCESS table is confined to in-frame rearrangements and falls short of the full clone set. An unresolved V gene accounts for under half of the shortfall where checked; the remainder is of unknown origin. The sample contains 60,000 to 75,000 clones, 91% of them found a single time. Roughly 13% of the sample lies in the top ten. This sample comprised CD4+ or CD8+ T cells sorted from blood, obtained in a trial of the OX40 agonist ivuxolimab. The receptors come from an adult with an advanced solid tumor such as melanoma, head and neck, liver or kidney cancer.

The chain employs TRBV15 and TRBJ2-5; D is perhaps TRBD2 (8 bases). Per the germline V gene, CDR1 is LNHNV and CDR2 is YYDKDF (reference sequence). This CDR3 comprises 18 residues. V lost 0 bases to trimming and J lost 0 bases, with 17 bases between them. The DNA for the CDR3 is TGTGCCACCAGCAGAGAAGGACTAGCAGGGGGGTACCAAGAGACCCAGTACTTC. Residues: CATSREGLAGGYQETQYF.

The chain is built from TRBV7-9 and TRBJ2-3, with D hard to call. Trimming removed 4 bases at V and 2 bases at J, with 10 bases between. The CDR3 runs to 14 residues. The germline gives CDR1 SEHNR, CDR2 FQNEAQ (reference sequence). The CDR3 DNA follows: TGTGCCAGCAGCTCTCAGGCTCCCACAGATACGCAGTATTTT. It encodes CASSSQAPTDTQYF.

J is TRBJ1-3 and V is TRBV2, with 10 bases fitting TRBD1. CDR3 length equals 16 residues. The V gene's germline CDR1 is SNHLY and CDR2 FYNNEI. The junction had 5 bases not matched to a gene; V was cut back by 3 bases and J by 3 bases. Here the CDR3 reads CASSEGDRGYGNTIYF. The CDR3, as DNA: TGTGCCAGCAGTGAGGGGGACAGGGGTTATGGAAACACCATATATTTT.

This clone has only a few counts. The CDR3 region has the DNA TGCAGCGGTGTTGCCAGGGGACTAGCGGGAGGGGTAGATACGCAGTATTTT. The encoded protein is CSGVARGLAGGVDTQYF. The chain links TRBV29-1 to TRBJ2-3; 16 bases fit TRBD2. CDR3 length equals 17 residues. Germline assignment: CDR1 SQVTM and CDR2 ANQGSEA. After removal of 7 bases from V and 5 bases from J, the junction contained 12 bases not matched to a gene.

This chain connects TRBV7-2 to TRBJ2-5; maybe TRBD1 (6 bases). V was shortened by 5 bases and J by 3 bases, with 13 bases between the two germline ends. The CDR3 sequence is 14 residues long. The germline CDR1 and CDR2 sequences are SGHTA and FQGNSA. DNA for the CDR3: TGTGCCAGCAGCCCCCCCCGACAGGAAGAGACCCAGTACTTC. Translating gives CASSPPRQEETQYF. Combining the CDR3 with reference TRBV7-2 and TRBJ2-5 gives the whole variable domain GAGVSQSPSNKVTEKGKDVELRCDPISGHTALYWYRQSLGQGLEFLIYFQGNSAPDKSGLPSDRFSAERTGGSVSTLTIQRTQQEDSAVYLCASSPPRQEETQYFGPGTRLLVL.